Listed below are T cell receptor beta chains from one sample, sequenced in a study of Tregs in tolerant kidney transplant recipients. Profiling relied on immunoSEQ multiplex PCR, and the TCRdb table lists in-frame clones only, not all of them. The sample includes approximately 98,000 clones, 90% seen only once; the top ten take more than 0.3%. The sequencing used CD4+ T cells from blood, collected before the transplant. Receptor source: a human donor who received a combined kidney and bone marrow transplant. Each CDR3 is given with its conserved first and last residue. D genes are given only for firm matches. The size of a clone is reported for some rows only, either as once, few or many, or as a class for expanded clones.

>TRBV5-1|NA|TRBJ2-7|TRBD2
TGCGCCAGCAGCTCCGGGACTAGGGCCTACGAGCAGTACTTC
CASSSGTRAYEQYF
>TRBV18|NA|TRBJ2-7|TRBD2
TGTGCCAGCTCACCCCTACCGGGACTAACCTACGAGCAGTACTTC
CASSPLPGLTYEQYF
>TRBV9|NA|TRBJ2-3|TRBD2
TGTGCCAGCAGCCGGACTAGCGACACAGATACGCAGTATTTT
CASSRTSDTDTQYF
>TRBV2|NA|TRBJ1-5|NA
TGTGCCAGCAGTGATAGTCTGACGGGGAGGAATCAGCCCCAGCATTTT
CASSDSLTGRNQPQHF
>TRBV18|NA|TRBJ2-3|TRBD2
TGTGCCAGCTCACCGTCGACTAGCGGGAGCGATACGCAGTATTTT
CASSPSTSGSDTQYF
>TRBV6-5|NA|TRBJ1-2|TRBD1
TGTGCCAGCAGGGGGACAGGGATCAATGGCTACACCTTC
CASRGTGINGYTF
>TRBV29-1|NA|TRBJ2-7|NA
TGCAGCGTTGTGAGGGACTACGAGCAGTACTTC
CSVVRDYEQYF
>TRBV30|NA|TRBJ2-7|NA
TGTGCCTGGACGCCCGGTGGAGGCTACTACGAGCAGTACTTC
CAWTPGGGYYEQYF
>TRBV27|NA|TRBJ1-2|NA
TGTGCCAGCAGGTCCCCAGGGGACTATGGCTACACCTTC
CASRSPGDYGYTF
>TRBV28|NA|TRBJ2-3|NA
TGTGCCAGCAGTTTAAGCCCACTCACAGGGCTTCACACAGATACGCAGTATTTT
CASSLSPLTGLHTDTQYF
>TRBV5-6|NA|TRBJ2-5|NA
TGTGCCAGCAGCTTGGTCCCCAGGGGATCGGAGACCCAGTACTTC
CASSLVPRGSETQYF
>TRBV28|once|TRBJ1-1|TRBD1
TGTGCCAGCAGTTTATCAACAGGGGGGACTGAAGCTTTCTTT
CASSLSTGGTEAFF
>TRBV5-4|NA|TRBJ2-2|NA
TGTGCCAGCAGCTTGGTAGGGACAAAACCGGAGCTGTTTTTT
CASSLVGTKPELFF
>TRBV2|NA|TRBJ1-1|NA
TGTGCCAGCAGTGAAGCACGGGGAACTGAAGCTTTCTTT
CASSEARGTEAFF
>TRBV6-1|NA|TRBJ2-3|NA
TGTGCCAGCAGTGAGATCCAGGGGCTAGGCACAGATACGCAGTATTTT
CASSEIQGLGTDTQYF
>TRBV6-5|NA|TRBJ2-7|TRBD2
TGTGCCAGCAGTTACATCGGGAGGAGGGAGCAGTACTTC
CASSYIGRREQYF
>TRBV29-1|NA|TRBJ2-7|TRBD2
TGCAGCGTTGAGGGACTAGCGGGGTCCTACGAGCAGTACTTC
CSVEGLAGSYEQYF
>TRBV2|NA|TRBJ2-7|TRBD2
TGTGCCAGCAGTAAGCCGGGACTAGCGGGAGCCTCCTCCTACGAGCAGTACTTC
CASSKPGLAGASSYEQYF
>TRBV6-5|NA|TRBJ1-4|TRBD1
TGTGCCAGCAGTTACTCGACGGCAGGGGGCTCTGAAAAACTGTTTTTT
CASSYSTAGGSEKLFF
>TRBV7-2|NA|TRBJ1-1|TRBD1
TGTGCCAGCAGCTCGACAGGGGGGATGAACACTGAAGCTTTCTTT
CASSSTGGMNTEAFF
>TRBV5-1|NA|TRBJ2-5|NA
TGCGCCAGCAGCTTGGAGAACAGCCAAGAGACCCAGTACTTC
CASSLENSQETQYF
>TRBV19|once|TRBJ1-2|NA
TGTGCCACCGACGGGCGGGAGTCCTATGGCTACACCTTC
CATDGRESYGYTF
>TRBV7-9|NA|TRBJ1-2|NA
TGTGCCAGCAGCTTAGCGGGCCGTGGCTACACCTTC
CASSLAGRGYTF
>TRBV9|NA|TRBJ1-1|NA
TGTGCCAGCAGCGTAGCCCCGCAGGGTTGGGGCACTGAAGCTTTCTTT
CASSVAPQGWGTEAFF
>TRBV27|few|TRBJ1-4|NA
TGTGCCAGCAGTTTCGGCGGGAATGAAAAACTGTTTTTT
CASSFGGNEKLFF
>TRBV28|NA|TRBJ2-7|NA
TGTGCCAGCAGTTTACAGGGTTACGAGCAGTACTTC
CASSLQGYEQYF
>TRBV18|NA|TRBJ2-3|NA
TGTGCCAGCTCACCCGGCAGGGGCACAGATACGCAGTATTTT
CASSPGRGTDTQYF
>TRBV5-1|NA|TRBJ2-3|NA
TGCGCCAGCAGCTTGGTTACGCGAGGCACAGATACGCAGTATTTT
CASSLVTRGTDTQYF
>TRBV6-5|NA|TRBJ1-1|NA
TGTGCCAGCAGTTTTCGGGTAGGGGGAACTGAAGCTTTCTTT
CASSFRVGGTEAFF
>TRBV6-1|NA|TRBJ2-3|NA
TGTGCCAGCACCCTACGAGGCGATACGCAGTATTTT
CASTLRGDTQYF
>TRBV5-4|NA|TRBJ1-2|TRBD1
TGTGCCAGCAGCCTAGGGACAGGGGGCAACTATGGCTACACCTTC
CASSLGTGGNYGYTF
>TRBV5-5|NA|TRBJ1-2|NA
TGTGCCAGCAGCTTGTATGCGGAAGCTAACTATGGCTACACCTTC
CASSLYAEANYGYTF
>TRBV5-1|NA|TRBJ2-3|TRBD2
TGCGCCAGCAGCCCCGGGCGGGGGGCCGGAACAGATACGCAGTATTTT
CASSPGRGAGTDTQYF